The clone carrying this T cell receptor beta chain was found many times. The cDNA was generated through 5'RACE incorporating 10-nucleotide random UMIs. Using its own MiXCR run on the 5' RACE reads, TCRdb lists one record per CDR3 protein. Of fewer than 90,000 distinct CDR3 sequences detected, 5.2% appear once; the ten largest clones hold around 7%. This sample is drawn from a study of neurological immune-mediated disorders. This receptor was obtained from a man aged 18 to 35 with multiple sclerosis. Source material: PBMCs.

CDR3 sequence (DNA): TGTGCCAGCAGCGTAGTTCCCGGAATCTCTGGAAACACCATATATTTT. It is translated as CASSVVPGISGNTIYF. V and J are TRBV9 and TRBJ1-3; D unclear. CDR3 length: 16 residues. CDR1 and CDR2 (germline): SGDLS, YYNGEE. Deletions cut 0 bases from V and 0 bases from J, with 10 bases between. The complete variable domain, with remaining parts taken from reference TRBV9 and TRBJ1-3, reads DSGVTQTPKHLITATGQRVTLRCSPRSGDLSVYWYQQSLDQGLQFLIQYYNGEERAKGNILERFSAQQFPDLHSELNLSSLELGDSALYFCASSVVPGISGNTIYFGEGSWLTVV.